This passage covers 32 T cell receptor beta chains from one sample sequenced in a study of identical twins. TCRdb re-called the 5' RACE reads with MiXCR, one entry per CDR3 protein. The repertoire holds about 900,000 distinct CDR3 sequences, with around an eighth as singletons. These data were likewise used in another study, on yellow fever vaccine responses in identical twins.

The sequencing input was PBMCs. Source of these receptors: a young woman in good health.

A few counts support this clonotype. The chain couples TRBV12-3 or TRBV12-4 to TRBJ2-5, with 7 bases lining up with TRBD1. The CDR3 is 14 residues long. J lost 1 base, V lost 5 bases, and 4 bases had no gene match. The DNA of the CDR3 is TGTGCCAGCAGTGACAGGGCCCTCCAAGAGACCCAGTACTTC. It translates to CASSDRALQETQYF.

The genes are TRBV7-9 and TRBJ2-5, with 10 nucleotides matching TRBD2. This CDR3 is 17 amino acids long. Trimming took 6 bases from V and 5 from J; bases not matched to a gene: 15. The germline V gene has CDR1 SEHNR and CDR2 FQNEAQ (reference sequence). Here the CDR3 DNA reads TGTGCCAGCAGACCTGCCGGGGCTAGCGGGAGATTGGAGACCCAGTACTTC. Translated: CASRPAGASGRLETQYF.

This clonotype was counted only a few times. V is TRBV3-1 and J is TRBJ1-1, with a weak D call TRBD1 (6 bases). The V gene's germline CDR1 is LGHDT and CDR2 YNNKEL (reference sequence). The CDR3 totals 16 residues. V shed 8 bases and J shed 1 base, with 20 bases lying between them. The CDR3 spells CASGGTLQGSNTEAFF. CDR3 bases: TGTGCCAGCGGGGGTACACTACAGGGATCGAACACTGAAGCTTTCTTT.

This clonotype was recorded at least ten times. The rearrangement joins TRBV6-5 to TRBJ2-2; 10 bases match TRBD2. Germline-derived CDR1 and CDR2 are MNHEY and SVGAGI. Trimming removed 3 bases from V and 0 bases from J; junction bases left unmatched: 1. The CDR3 is 16 amino acids. CDR3 in DNA: TGTGCCAGCAGTTATGGACTAGCGGCGAACACCGGGGAGCTGTTTTTT. This codes for CASSYGLAANTGELFF.

The table lists this clonotype with a few counts. The chain recombines TRBV2 with TRBJ2-7; 7 bases map to TRBD1. J lost 3 bases, V lost 6 bases, and 5 bases had no gene match. This CDR3 is built from 13 residues. Germline CDR1 SNHLY, CDR2 FYNNEI. CDR3 protein: CASRDGTDYEQYV. In DNA form, the CDR3 reads TGTGCCAGCAGGGACGGGACAGACTACGAGCAGTACGTC.

This clonotype was found a few times. The V gene is TRBV5-1, the J gene TRBJ2-7; D is possibly TRBD1 (6 bases). Trimming shortened V by 5 bases and J by 0 bases, and 21 bases separated the two germline ends. Germline CDR1 is SGHRS and CDR2 is YFSETQ. This CDR3 spans 17 amino acids. CDR3 residues: CASRRSTRTEHSYEQYV. Written as DNA, the CDR3 is TGCGCCAGCAGACGCAGTACAAGGACAGAACACTCCTACGAGCAGTACGTC.

This chain uses TRBV12-3 or TRBV12-4 with TRBJ2-5; 15 bases agree with TRBD2. The CDR3 is 15 amino acids. V was pared by 6 bases and J by 7 bases, with 6 bases of the junction left unmatched. The chain's CDR3 is CASRSGTSGGTTQYF. In DNA, the CDR3 is TGTGCCAGCAGGTCCGGGACTAGCGGGGGGACGACCCAGTACTTC.

This chain links TRBV5-1 with TRBJ2-2, with a tentative D call TRBD2 (5 bases). The CDR3 has 20 residues. The V end was cut by 5 bases, the J end by 1 base, with 27 bases between. Germline-derived CDR1 and CDR2 are SGHRS and YFSETQ. CDR3 DNA: TGCGCCAGCAGGGGGAATGGGGAGCTTGGTCCTCTCCTGAACACCGGGGAGCTGTTTTTT. It specifies CASRGNGELGPLLNTGELFF.

The chain is built from TRBV5-1 and TRBJ2-7, with 8 bases lining up with TRBD2. The germline V gene encodes CDR1 SGHRS and CDR2 YFSETQ. The CDR3 consists of 15 residues. V lost 4 bases and J lost 2; bases outside the gene matches: 8. The CDR3 DNA is TGCGCCAGCAGCAAGGGCGGGACTAGACCCTACGAGCAGTACTTC. This codes for CASSKGGTRPYEQYF.

This clonotype has a handful of counts. Here the CDR3 reads CASSPLGGPLENVLTF. The CDR3 DNA reads as TGTGCCAGCTCCCCCCTAGGGGGGCCCCTCGAAAACGTCCTGACTTTC. The chain couples TRBV27 to TRBJ2-6; D might be TRBD1 or TRBD2, each matching 6 bases. The CDR3 is 16 residues long. V lost 8 bases and J 10 bases, leaving 24 bases between the germline ends. Germline assignment: CDR1 MNHEY and CDR2 SMNVEV (reference sequence). Drawing the rest from reference TRBV27 and TRBJ2-6, the complete variable domain is EAQVTQNPRYLITVTGKKLTVTCSQNMNHEYMSWYRQDPGLGLRQIYYSMNVEVTDKGDVPEGYKVSRKEKRNFPLILESPSPNQTSLYFCASSPLGGPLENVLTFGAGSRLTVL.

This chain connects TRBV28 to TRBJ1-6; D may be TRBD1 (5 bases). With 2 bases removed from V and 5 bases from J, the gap between germline ends came to 13 bases. This CDR3 spans 16 amino acids. CDR1 MDHEN and CDR2 SYDVKM come from the germline V gene. CDR3 nucleotides: TGTGCCAGCAGTTTAGGGACCGGACTAAATAATTCACCCCTCCACTTT. Translating gives CASSLGTGLNNSPLHF.

This clonotype was observed a few times. This chain joins TRBV5-1 and TRBJ2-5; TRBD2 matches 7 bases. The CDR3 length is 15 residues. Germline V gene data show CDR1 as SGHRS and CDR2 as YFSETQ. J lost 2 bases, V lost 1 base, and 5 bases had no gene match. The CDR3 is CASSLLSSGQETQYF. CDR3 nucleotide sequence: TGCGCCAGCAGCTTGTTGTCTAGCGGACAAGAGACCCAGTACTTC.

This clonotype was seen at least ten times. The chain has TRBV11-1 and TRBJ2-1, with 7 bases lining up with TRBD1. Germline-derived CDR1 and CDR2 are SGHAT and FQDESV (reference sequence). The J segment lost 7 bases and the V segment lost 3 bases, leaving 18 bases of the junction unmatched. This CDR3 comprises 18 residues. The CDR3 bases are TGTGCCAGCAGCTTGGCTAGGACAGGAGGCTGGGGTGCGAATGAGCAGTTCTTC. Translated, it gives CASSLARTGGWGANEQFF.

This clonotype was counted between two and nine times. The chain combines TRBV5-1 with TRBJ1-1, with a tentative D call TRBD1 (6 bases). Germline V lookup: CDR1 SGHRS, CDR2 YFSETQ. The CDR3 spans 15 residues. Trimming stripped 0 bases from V and 5 bases from J, with 14 bases between. CDR3 in amino acids: CASSLVQGRGTEAFF. The CDR3 DNA reads TGCGCCAGCAGCTTGGTACAGGGAAGAGGGACTGAAGCTTTCTTT.

This clonotype has just a few counts. J is TRBJ2-5 and V is TRBV20-1; D not certain. There are 11 residues in the CDR3. Germline values: CDR1 DFQATT, CDR2 SNEGSKA (reference sequence). V was pared by 0 bases and J by 7 bases, with 6 bases between. CDR3 in DNA: TGCAGTGCTAGAGACCCAGGGACCCAGTACTTC. Encoded protein: CSARDPGTQYF.

This clonotype was seen a few times. V gene TRBV7-3 combines with J gene TRBJ2-1, with unresolved D. Trimming pared 5 bases from V and 7 bases from J, leaving 18 bases between. Per the germline V gene, CDR1 is SGHTA and CDR2 is FQGTGA. The CDR3 contains 15 residues. CDR3: CASSQDPGPWNEQFF. CDR3 DNA: TGTGCCAGCAGCCAAGACCCGGGTCCCTGGAATGAGCAGTTCTTC.

This clonotype was counted ten times or more. The V gene is TRBV10-2, the J gene TRBJ2-2, with 10 bases matching TRBD2. Per germline, CDR1 WSHSY and CDR2 SAAADI. CDR3 length equals 15 residues. Losses at the gene ends were 6 bases for V and 1 base for J; bases not matched to a gene: 2. The CDR3 loop is CASSSSGRNTGELFF. The CDR3, as DNA: TGCGCCAGCAGCTCTAGCGGGAGGAACACCGGGGAGCTGTTTTTT.

This clonotype was counted ten times or more. The V and J genes are TRBV20-1 and TRBJ2-5; D perhaps matches TRBD1 (5 bases). CDR3 size: 11 residues. Germline V gene sequence: CDR1 DFQATT, CDR2 SNEGSKA (reference sequence). The CDR3 DNA reads as TGCTCTTACCCCCAGGGAGAGACCCAGTACTTC. It codes for CSYPQGETQYF.

This clonotype was counted many times. This rearrangement joins TRBV5-1 to TRBJ1-1; 12 nucleotides match TRBD1. CDR3 size: 16 residues. Germline V gene lookup returns CDR1 SGHRS and CDR2 YFSETQ. The junction had 4 bases not matched to a gene; V was cut back by 4 bases and J by 0 bases. As DNA, the CDR3 is TGCGCCAGCAGCCCCGGGACAGGGGGCGTGAACACTGAAGCTTTCTTT. The encoded protein is CASSPGTGGVNTEAFF.

This clonotype has ten or more counts. The J gene is TRBJ1-1, the V gene TRBV19; D not resolved. The CDR3 spans 13 residues. V was trimmed by 5 bases and J by 6 bases, leaving 13 bases between them. Looked up from germline, CDR1 is LNHDA and CDR2 is SQIVND (reference sequence). CDR3 coding DNA: TGTGCCAGTAGTGCCAGCCTATTCTCTGAAGCTTTCTTT. Translating gives CASSASLFSEAFF.

This clonotype has at least ten counts. The gene calls are TRBV12-3 or TRBV12-4 and TRBJ2-2; D gene unclear. V lost 2 bases and J 8 bases, leaving 6 bases between the germline ends. The CDR3 totals 12 residues. The CDR3: CASSLRSGELFF. The CDR3 DNA follows: TGTGCCAGCAGTTTACGGTCGGGGGAGCTGTTTTTT.

This clonotype was seen only a few times. The chain employs TRBV10-3 and TRBJ2-7; D remains ambiguous. Trimming pared 3 bases from V and 5 bases from J, leaving 11 bases between. Germline assignment: CDR1 ENHRY and CDR2 SYGVKD. The CDR3 runs to 13 residues. CDR3 DNA sequence: TGTGCCATCAGTGATTTGGGTTTAGACGAGCAGTACTTC. It yields the protein CAISDLGLDEQYF.

The V and J genes are TRBV9 and TRBJ2-7; 13 nucleotides align to TRBD2. This CDR3 has 16 residues. The V segment lost 1 base and the J segment 7 bases; nucleotides outside the gene matches: 8. The V gene's germline CDR1 is SGDLS and CDR2 YYNGEE. CDR3 sequence: CASSVTSGRDSGEQYF. The CDR3 DNA follows: TGTGCCAGCAGCGTAACTAGCGGGAGGGACTCCGGGGAGCAGTACTTC.

This clonotype was detected a few times. V is TRBV28 and J is TRBJ2-2, with 9 bases that match TRBD2. V lost 8 bases, J lost 4 bases, and 11 bases stayed unmatched. The CDR3 loop spans 16 amino acids. Germline loops: CDR1 MDHEN, CDR2 SYDVKM. CDR3 loop: CASGPPLAGVTGELFF. The CDR3 DNA sequence: TGTGCCAGCGGGCCCCCTTTAGCGGGAGTCACCGGGGAGCTGTTTTTT.

This clonotype was detected a few times. This chain's CDR3 is CSASRYPQDNEQFF. The CDR3 region has the DNA TGCAGTGCTAGCCGTTACCCTCAAGACAATGAGCAGTTCTTC. The rearrangement uses TRBV20-1 and TRBJ2-1; D uncertain. Germline CDR1 DFQATT, CDR2 SNEGSKA (reference sequence). The CDR3 consists of 14 residues. The V end was cut by 3 bases, the J end by 5 bases, with 14 bases between.

This clonotype was found many times. The rearrangement joins TRBV4-1 to TRBJ2-1; weak D call: TRBD2 (6 bases). Germline-derived CDR1 and CDR2 are MGHRA and YSYEKL. V was shortened by 1 base and J by 6 bases, with 10 bases between the two germline ends. The CDR3 contains 14 residues. Written as DNA, the CDR3 is TGCGCCAGCAGCCAAGGACTAGTCGCCAATGAGCAGTTCTTC. This translates into CASSQGLVANEQFF.

This clonotype was counted ten times or more. The chain couples TRBV29-1 to TRBJ2-1; 8 bases align to TRBD2. Germline values: CDR1 SQVTM, CDR2 ANQGSEA. This CDR3 contains 14 residues. Trimming at V came to 4 bases and at J to 10 bases, leaving 12 bases not matched to a gene. CDR3: CSVAPGLASSEQFF. As DNA, the CDR3 is TGCAGCGTTGCCCCCGGACTAGCTAGCTCCGAGCAGTTCTTC.

The V call is TRBV12-3 or TRBV12-4, the J call TRBJ2-3; D may correspond to TRBD1 or TRBD2 (5 bases each). CDR3 length equals 14 residues. The V end was cut by 6 bases, the J end by 7 bases, with 17 bases between. The CDR3 loop is CASRAGTPLNTQYF. The CDR3 DNA reads as TGTGCCAGCAGGGCCGGGACCCCACTCAATACGCAGTATTTT.

The chain carries TRBV24-1 and TRBJ2-3, with a weak D call TRBD1 (6 bases). CDR1 KGHDR and CDR2 SFDVKD come from the germline V gene. The CDR3 contains 14 residues. DNA for the CDR3: TGTGCTACAGGGCCTACGAGTTACACAGATACGCAGTATTTT. It is translated as CATGPTSYTDTQYF.

This clonotype was observed a few times. The V gene is TRBV18, the J gene TRBJ1-1; D possibly corresponds to TRBD1 (5 bases). This CDR3 spans 13 amino acids. Germline V gene sequence: CDR1 KGHSH, CDR2 LQKENI. Between the trimmed V and J ends, which lost 0 bases and 8 bases, there was a span of 10 bases. In DNA, the CDR3 is TGTGCCAGCTCACCACCAGGGGACTTAGAAGCTTTCTTT. Residues: CASSPPGDLEAFF.

This clonotype occurred a few times. The chain's CDR3 is CASTPSGGPTDTQYF. The CDR3 region has the DNA TGTGCCAGCACCCCATCGGGGGGTCCGACAGATACGCAGTATTTT. This chain uses TRBV7-3 with TRBJ2-3; 7 nucleotides line up with TRBD2. The CDR3 is 15 residues long. V was clipped by 7 bases and J by 3 bases; unmatched bases: 10. Germline V gene sequence: CDR1 SGHTA, CDR2 FQGTGA.

This clonotype has ten or more counts. The rearrangement links TRBV3-1 to TRBJ1-1; D unclear. The germline gives CDR1 LGHDT, CDR2 YNNKEL (reference sequence). The CDR3 sequence is 14 residues long. With 4 bases removed from V and 2 bases from J, the gap between germline ends came to 11 bases. The CDR3 nucleotides read TGTGCCAGCAGCCCTAGTTTGTCAAACACTGAAGCTTTCTTT. Translation gives CASSPSLSNTEAFF.